This TCR beta chain was profiled in a study of patients and donors after allogeneic stem cell transplantation. Each CDR3 protein is one row after TCRdb ran MiXCR on the RT-PCR reads. The sample shows 410,000 or so distinct CDR3 sequences, 16% of them seen only once. Germline V gives CDR1 KGHDR, CDR2 SFDVKD. With 7 bases removed from V and 1 base from J, the gap between germline ends came to 12 bases. CDR3 length equals 15 residues. Sequencing was performed on blood, either unsorted or a sorted T cell fraction (not recorded which). This receptor was taken from a human donor who was either an allogeneic HSCT recipient or a stem cell or donor lymphocyte infusion donor (not recorded which). It is not recorded whose cells these are; they may come from a transplant donor. The V gene is TRBV24-1, the J gene TRBJ2-2; TRBD2 is a possible D gene (5 bases). CDR3 protein: CATSSRGKNTGELFF. DNA for the CDR3: TGTGCCACCAGCTCCCGAGGGAAGAACACCGGGGAGCTGTTTTTT.